This TCR beta chain was captured by sequencing in a study of blood T cell repertoires in COVID-19 (dated by TCRdb to 2018 to 2020). For context, the study as a whole: The collaborator samples originated in the United States, Italy and Spain and spanned the acute and convalescent phases of COVID-19. A de-identified subject ID, COVID-19 status, age in years and sex were almost always included in the sample metadata. The samples were drawn from the first 160 participants of the ongoing ImmuneRACE study and from over 950 subjects provided by 6 global collaborators. The repertoires were made available in a free public database intended to serve as a resource for research on the immune response to SARS-CoV-2. Where available, HLA class I and class II types were taken from metadata supplied by the sample provider and were not determined by assay-based typing. Subjects who had been exposed to COVID-19, were actively infected with it, or had recovered from it provided the deeply sampled blood TCRbeta repertoires that made up the dataset. The prospective study material was composed of cDNA or gDNA derived from T cells, B-cell-depleted T cells, or PBMCs. Overall study results and their limits: The quantity of clinical and demographic metadata differed by source and by participant and was supplied without curation.

V loses 2 bases, J loses 8 bases, and the germline ends lie 16 bases apart. CDR1 is given as LNHDA and CDR2 as SQIVND, both from the germline V gene (reference sequence). From the cysteine up to the phenylalanine, the CDR3 has a length of 15 residues. Kept here is only the CDR3 DNA, which spans 45 bases and is read in frame from base 1. TCRbeta CDR3 regions were amplified from genomic DNA using the immunoSEQ Assay, a bias-controlled multiplex PCR. The original pipeline was this. Within the assay, amplification of reference gene primers was used to estimate how many nucleated cells each sample contained. Sequence reads were collapsed and filtered to measure the absolute abundance of every unique TCRbeta CDR3 rearrangement. For each sample, productive Simpson clonality was calculated by taking the square root of Simpson's diversity index across productive rearrangements. TCRdb's version of the immuneACCESS table is confined to in-frame rearrangements and falls short of the full clone set. An unresolved V gene accounts for under half of the shortfall where checked; the remainder is of unknown origin. D and trimming come from the DNA, and the V and J calls and clone size come from that table. The table for this sample lists fewer than 350,000 clones; around nine tenths of them were counted only once. Jointly, the top ten make up roughly 6.3% of the sample.

Participants in the prospective study were enrolled through a virtual design, were aged roughly 18 to 100 years, and lived in about 25 United States geographic areas. In the prospective study, cohorts were assigned on the basis of participant-reported clinical history obtained from a screening survey and a study questionnaire. Recovered participants in ImmuneRACE Cohort 3 were defined by two consecutive negative NP/OP PCR tests, clearance by a healthcare professional, or resolution of symptoms. Each participant in the prospective study had whole blood, serum and a nasopharyngeal or oropharyngeal swab collected by mobile phlebotomists. Participants in the prospective study had the option to provide additional blood draws and questionnaires over a roughly two-month period. Blood samples from the prospective study were shipped frozen or at room temperature prior to DNA extraction. A note on this clone: No cognate antigen has been identified for it. Within one base of it there is no much larger clone, and no base qualities were kept.

The sequence is built from TRBV19 and TRBJ2-1; the D gene is possibly TRBD2, with 5 bases matching. Sequences were obtained from PBMCs or T cells enriched from blood (not recorded which). The sequence derives from a woman between 35 and 50 years old who had recovered from COVID-19. The CDR3 has the sequence CASSISMTSEDEQFF. The DNA sequence follows: TGTGCCAGTAGTATATCGATGACTTCGGAGGATGAGCAGTTCTTC.